The T cell receptor beta chain described here comes from a study of T cells in Graves' hyperthyroidism and ophthalmopathy. The CDR3 runs 16 residues. J was trimmed by 2 bases and V by 0 bases; bases with no gene match: 7. CDR1 MNHNY and CDR2 SVGAGI come from the germline V gene (reference sequence). Amplification of TCR beta CDR3 regions used RNA as the template. A first-round RT-PCR of the TCR CDR3 used the HTBI primer set. TCRdb ran MiXCR on the multiplex PCR reads and lists one entry per CDR3 protein. The table includes about 500,000 distinct CDR3 sequences, roughly a sixth detected once. Ten or more counts support this clonotype. Its matching antigen is unknown. The study, taken as a whole, reports: Blood also showed most of the thyroid clonotypes that were expanded above 0.001. By a 13 V-J model, ophthalmopathy was set apart from stable hyperthyroidism.

The chain uses TRBV6-6 and TRBJ2-7; 7 positions match TRBD2. This TCR was sampled from a woman aged 30 to 39 with Graves' ophthalmopathy. Sample: blood. The DNA of the CDR3 is TGTGCCAGCAGTTACTCTAAGGGAGGGTGGGCCTACGAGCAGTACTTC. Translation gives CASSYSKGGWAYEQYF.